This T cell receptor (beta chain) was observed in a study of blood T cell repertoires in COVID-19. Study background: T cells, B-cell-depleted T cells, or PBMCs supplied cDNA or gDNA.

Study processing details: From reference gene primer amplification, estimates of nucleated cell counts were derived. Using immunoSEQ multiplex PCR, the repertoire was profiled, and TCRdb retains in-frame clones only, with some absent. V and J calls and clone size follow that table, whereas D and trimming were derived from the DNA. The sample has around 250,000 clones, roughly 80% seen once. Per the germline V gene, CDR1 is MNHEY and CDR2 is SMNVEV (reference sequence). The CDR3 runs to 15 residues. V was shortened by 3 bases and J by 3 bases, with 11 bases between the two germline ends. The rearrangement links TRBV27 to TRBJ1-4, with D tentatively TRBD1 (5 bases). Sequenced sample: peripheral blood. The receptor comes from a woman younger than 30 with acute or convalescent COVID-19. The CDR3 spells CASSLQGPPNEKLFF. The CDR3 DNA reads TGTGCCAGCAGTTTGCAGGGCCCACCTAATGAAAAACTGTTTTTT.